The 21 T cell receptor beta chains reported below all come from one sample, sequenced in a study of T-cell reconstitution after alpha-beta-depleted transplantation in children. Construction of the TCRbeta library involved unique molecular identifiers. TCRdb called the PCR reads again in MiXCR, with one record for every CDR3 protein. Of 670,000 or so distinct CDR3 sequences detected, over 10% appear once; the ten largest clones hold approximately 0.8%. Here the sequenced sample was PBMCs, taken before TCRalphabeta/CD19-depleted stem cell transplant. All receptors come from a girl aged 2-10 years with congenital amegakaryocytic thrombocytopenia, due to receive a stem cell transplant.

This clonotype was seen ten or more times. V is TRBV10-3 and J is TRBJ2-7; TRBD2 matches at 11 bases. CDR3 length equals 14 residues. Losses at the gene ends were 2 bases for V and 3 bases for J; bases not matched to a gene: 0. Looked up from germline, CDR1 is ENHRY and CDR2 is SYGVKD. CDR3 region: CAISETSGSYEQYF. CDR3 in DNA: TGTGCCATCAGTGAGACTAGCGGGAGCTACGAGCAGTACTTC.

This clonotype was picked up many times. The chain carries TRBV5-1 and TRBJ2-6; D is possibly TRBD2 (6 bases). This CDR3 is built from 14 residues. CDR1 SGHRS and CDR2 YFSETQ come from the germline V gene. Between the trimmed V and J ends, which lost 8 bases and 0 bases, there was a span of 9 bases. The CDR3 loop is CASSSVSGANVLTF. The CDR3 DNA reads as TGCGCCAGTTCTAGCGTCTCTGGGGCCAACGTCCTGACTTTC.

This clonotype was counted between two and nine times. This chain links TRBV20-1 with TRBJ2-7; 7 bases line up with TRBD1. There are 13 residues in the CDR3. Germline loops: CDR1 DFQATT, CDR2 SNEGSKA (reference sequence). Trimming took 7 bases from V and 0 from J; bases not matched to a gene: 6. The CDR3 region has the DNA TGCAGTGTAGGGGGCGCGGACTCCTACGAGCAGTACTTC. It is translated as CSVGGADSYEQYF.

This clonotype was seen many times. The rearrangement links TRBV29-1 to TRBJ1-1; 9 positions match TRBD1. Looked up from germline, CDR1 is SQVTM and CDR2 is ANQGSEA. The CDR3 sequence is 15 residues long. J was trimmed by 5 bases and V by 6 bases; bases with no gene match: 13. This CDR3 is CSVGFTGGAGTEAFF. DNA of the CDR3: TGCAGCGTGGGGTTTACAGGGGGCGCTGGGACTGAAGCTTTCTTT. Looking up the rest from reference TRBV29-1 and TRBJ1-1 gives the full variable domain: SAVISQKPSRDICQRGTSLTIQCQVDSQVTMMFWYRQQPGQSLTLIATANQGSEATYESGFVIDKFPISRPNLTFSTLTVSNMSPEDSSIYLCSVGFTGGAGTEAFFGQGTRLTVV.

This clonotype was counted at least ten times. This rearrangement joins TRBV10-3 to TRBJ2-3; D is undetermined. The CDR3 consists of 13 residues. The V end was cut by 2 bases, the J end by 4 bases, with 7 bases between. Per the germline V gene, CDR1 is ENHRY and CDR2 is SYGVKD. The CDR3 sequence: CAISERVADTQYF. CDR3 nucleotide sequence: TGTGCCATCAGTGAGAGGGTCGCAGATACGCAGTATTTT.

There are many counts of this clonotype. This chain uses TRBV5-1 with TRBJ2-3; the D gene could be TRBD1 or TRBD2 (5 bases each). This CDR3 contains 14 residues. Germline V gene sequence: CDR1 SGHRS, CDR2 YFSETQ. The ends were cut back, 2 bases at V and 2 bases at J, with 9 bases in the middle. The CDR3 protein is CASSFYGATDTQYF. The CDR3 nucleotides read TGCGCCAGCAGCTTTTACGGGGCCACAGATACGCAGTATTTT.

In its sample, this clonotype was seen many times. The chain joins TRBV12-3 or TRBV12-4 to TRBJ2-7, with 8 bases matching TRBD2. This CDR3 is built from 15 residues. V lost 3 bases and J lost 3; bases outside the gene matches: 7. CDR3 sequence: CASSFSAGAIYEQYF. The CDR3 nucleotides read TGTGCCAGCAGTTTTTCAGCGGGAGCCATCTACGAGCAGTACTTC.

This clonotype has a count of ten or more. The V and J genes are TRBV10-3 and TRBJ2-7; possible D gene TRBD2, 6 bases. CDR1 is ENHRY and CDR2 is SYGVKD in the germline V gene. V lost 9 bases and J 0 bases, leaving 12 bases between the germline ends. The CDR3 is made up of 13 amino acids. DNA for the CDR3: TGTGCCATGGTAGCGGAAAACTCCTACGAGCAGTACTTC. This codes for CAMVAENSYEQYF.

This rearrangement joins TRBV6-1 to TRBJ2-7; tentative D call: TRBD2 (5 bases). CDR1 is MNHNS, CDR2 SASEGT, per germline. CDR3 length: 13 amino acids. The V end lost 6 bases, the J end lost 7 bases, and 16 bases lay between the germline ends. CDR3 loop: CASRPFLAWEQYF. DNA for the CDR3: TGTGCCAGCAGGCCCTTCTTAGCGTGGGAGCAGTACTTC.

This clonotype came up many times. V usage is TRBV5-6 and J usage is TRBJ2-5; 7 bases fit TRBD1. Germline V lookup: CDR1 SGHDT, CDR2 YYEEEE. V trimming: 2 bases; J trimming: 4 bases; junction bases outside the gene matches: 2. The CDR3 loop spans 13 amino acids. The DNA of the CDR3 is TGTGCCAGCAGCTTCACAGGGGTAGAGACCCAGTACTTC. Protein: CASSFTGVETQYF.

This clonotype was picked up a small number of times. This chain uses TRBV4-2 with TRBJ2-2; the match to TRBD2 covers 8 bases. V dropped 4 bases and J dropped 0; count of bases not matched to a gene: 7. Germline assignment: CDR1 LGHNA and CDR2 YNFKEQ. CDR3 length: 17 amino acids. Written as DNA, the CDR3 is TGTGCCAGCAGCCGGGGACTAGACCGGACGAACACCGGGGAGCTGTTTTTT. This translates into CASSRGLDRTNTGELFF.

The rearrangement uses TRBV29-1 and TRBJ2-2, with TRBD2 as a possible D gene (6 bases). V dropped 8 bases and J dropped 2 bases, with 9 bases sitting between them. CDR3 size: 12 residues. Looked up from germline, CDR1 is SQVTM and CDR2 is ANQGSEA. CDR3: CSSGLNTGELFF. In nucleotides, the CDR3 is TGCAGCTCAGGACTAAACACCGGGGAGCTGTTTTTT.

This clonotype was picked up many times. The V gene is TRBV19, the J gene TRBJ2-3; D call uncertain. The CDR3 sequence is 15 residues long. Germline assignment: CDR1 LNHDA and CDR2 SQIVND (reference sequence). V was cut by 6 bases and J by 1 base, with 14 bases left in between. The CDR3 loop is CASRGSGEGTDTQYF. CDR3 DNA sequence: TGTGCCAGTAGGGGCTCTGGAGAGGGCACAGATACGCAGTATTTT.

The chain recombines TRBV7-8 with TRBJ2-1; tentatively, D is TRBD2 (5 bases). Trimming took 2 bases from V and 7 from J, leaving 18 bases between them. This CDR3 region has 16 residues. CDR1 and CDR2 from the germline V gene are SGHVS and FQNEAQ. In nucleotides, the CDR3 is TGTGCCAGCAGCTTACCCTCCAGCGGAGGTTTAAATGAGCAGTTCTTC. Residues: CASSLPSSGGLNEQFF. Combining the CDR3 with reference TRBV7-8 and TRBJ2-1 gives the whole variable domain GAGVSQSPRYKVAKRGQDVALRCDPISGHVSLFWYQQALGQGPEFLTYFQNEAQLDKSGLPSDRFFAERPEGSVSTLKIQRTQQEDSAVYLCASSLPSSGGLNEQFFGPGTRLTVL.

This clonotype was recorded many times. The CDR3 DNA reads as TGTGCCAGCAGTGAATCGGTAACAGGGGGCGTGAACACTGAAGCTTTCTTT. This encodes CASSESVTGGVNTEAFF. The V and J genes are TRBV6-1 and TRBJ1-1; TRBD1 agrees at 9 bases. The germline V gene encodes CDR1 MNHNS and CDR2 SASEGT. J was trimmed by 0 bases and V by 2 bases; bases with no gene match: 7. The CDR3 runs to 17 residues.

The table lists this clonotype with many counts. The chain combines TRBV20-1 with TRBJ1-5; TRBD1 aligns across 7 bases. CDR3 size: 14 residues. Trimming at V came to 3 bases and at J to 3 bases, leaving 5 bases not matched to a gene. Germline CDR1 and CDR2: DFQATT and SNEGSKA (reference sequence). The CDR3, as DNA: TGCAGTGCTAGTGACAGGGCCCTCAATCAGCCCCAGCATTTT. This codes for CSASDRALNQPQHF.

In its sample, this clonotype was seen a few times. The chain couples TRBV30 to TRBJ2-6; 7 nucleotides align to TRBD1. V lost 5 bases, J lost 1 base, and 5 bases stayed unmatched. The CDR3 covers 15 residues. The germline V gene encodes CDR1 GTSNPN and CDR2 SVGIG (reference sequence). The CDR3 coding sequence is TGTGCCTGGGTACAGGGGTTTTCTGGGGCCAACGTCCTGACTTTC. Its protein is CAWVQGFSGANVLTF. Looking up the rest from reference TRBV30 and TRBJ2-6 gives the full variable domain: SQTIHQWPATLVQPVGSPLSLECTVEGTSNPNLYWYRQAAGRGLQLLFYSVGIGQISSEVPQNLSASRPQDRQFILSSKKLLLSDSGFYLCAWVQGFSGANVLTFGAGSRLTVL.

This clonotype has ten or more counts. The CDR3 protein is CASRVGLSSYEQYF. The CDR3, as DNA: TGTGCCAGCAGAGTCGGCCTTTCCTCCTACGAGCAGTACTTC. V is TRBV27 and J is TRBJ2-7; no reliable D call. Germline CDR1 and CDR2: MNHEY and SMNVEV (reference sequence). The CDR3 has 14 amino acids. V dropped 6 bases and J dropped 0 bases, with 12 bases sitting between them.

This clonotype was detected ten times or more. The chain is built from TRBV11-2 and TRBJ1-2; 9 bases agree with TRBD1. The V and J ends lost 4 bases and 4 bases, in that order; junction bases with no gene match: 4. Germline values: CDR1 SGHAT, CDR2 FQNNGV. CDR3 length: 14 amino acids. CDR3 sequence reads: CASSSGTGIYGYTF. The CDR3 DNA is TGTGCCAGCAGCTCAGGGACAGGGATCTATGGCTACACCTTC.

The chain joins TRBV7-9 to TRBJ2-3, with 10 bases lining up with TRBD2. CDR3 length: 16 amino acids. Per the germline V gene, CDR1 is SEHNR and CDR2 is FQNEAQ (reference sequence). Unmatched junction bases numbered 8, after V lost 3 bases and J lost 5 bases. The CDR3 here is CASSFQREGRGDTQYF. The CDR3 region has the DNA TGTGCCAGCAGCTTTCAGCGGGAGGGCCGGGGAGATACGCAGTATTTT.

In its sample, this clonotype was seen a few times. The chain couples TRBV5-1 to TRBJ2-2; D is undetermined. V lost 0 bases, J lost 1 base, and 16 bases lay in between. The germline V gene encodes CDR1 SGHRS and CDR2 YFSETQ. The CDR3 covers 18 residues. CDR3 sequence (DNA): TGCGCCAGCAGCTTGGGATTCGGCGAGGTCATGAACACCGGGGAGCTGTTTTTT. Protein product: CASSLGFGEVMNTGELFF. The complete variable domain, with remaining parts taken from reference TRBV5-1 and TRBJ2-2, reads KAGVTQTPRYLIKTRGQQVTLSCSPISGHRSVSWYQQTPGQGLQFLFEYFSETQRNKGNFPGRFSGRQFSNSRSEMNVSTLELGDSALYLCASSLGFGEVMNTGELFFGEGSRLTVL.